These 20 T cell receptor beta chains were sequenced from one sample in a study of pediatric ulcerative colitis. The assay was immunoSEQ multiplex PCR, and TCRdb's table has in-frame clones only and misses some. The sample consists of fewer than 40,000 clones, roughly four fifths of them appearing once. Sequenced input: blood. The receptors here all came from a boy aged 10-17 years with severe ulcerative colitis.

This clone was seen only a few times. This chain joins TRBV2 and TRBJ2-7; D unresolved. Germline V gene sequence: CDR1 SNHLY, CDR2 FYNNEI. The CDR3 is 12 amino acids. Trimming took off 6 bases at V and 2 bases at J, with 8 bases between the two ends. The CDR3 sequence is CASRRQTYEQYF. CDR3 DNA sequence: TGTGCCAGCAGGCGGCAGACCTACGAGCAGTACTTC. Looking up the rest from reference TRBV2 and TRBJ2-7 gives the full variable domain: EPEVTQTPSHQVTQMGQEVILRCVPISNHLYFYWYRQILGQKVEFLVSFYNNEISEKSEIFDDQFSVERPDGSNFTLKIRSTKLEDSAMYFCASRRQTYEQYFGPGTRLTVT.

The CDR3 region is CASSPRAGTEAFF. CDR3 DNA sequence: TGTGCCAGCAGCCCACGGGCAGGCACTGAAGCTTTCTTT. The V and J genes are TRBV5-5 and TRBJ1-1; D is unresolved. The V gene's germline CDR1 is SGHKS and CDR2 YYEKEE (reference sequence). This CDR3 is built from 13 residues. V lost 4 bases to trimming and J lost 4 bases, with 11 bases between them.

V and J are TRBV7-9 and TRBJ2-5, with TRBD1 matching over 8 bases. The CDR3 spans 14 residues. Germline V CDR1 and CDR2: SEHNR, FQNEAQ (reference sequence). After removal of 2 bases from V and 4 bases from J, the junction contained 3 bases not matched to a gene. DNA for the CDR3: TGTGCCAGCAGCTTATCAGGGGGCCTAGAGACCCAGTACTTC. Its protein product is CASSLSGGLETQYF.

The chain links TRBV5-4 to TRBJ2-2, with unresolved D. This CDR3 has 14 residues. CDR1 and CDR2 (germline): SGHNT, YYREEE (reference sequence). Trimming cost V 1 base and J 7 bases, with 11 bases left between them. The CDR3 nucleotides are TGTGCCAGCAGCTTGTCTCGGTCGGGCGGGGAGCTGTTTTTT. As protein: CASSLSRSGGELFF.

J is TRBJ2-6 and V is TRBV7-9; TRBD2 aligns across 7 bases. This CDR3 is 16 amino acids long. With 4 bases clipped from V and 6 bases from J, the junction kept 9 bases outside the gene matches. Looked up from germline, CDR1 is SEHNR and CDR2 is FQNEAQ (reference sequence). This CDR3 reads CASSYLMGREANVLTF. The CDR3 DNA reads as TGTGCCAGCAGCTACCTGATGGGGAGGGAGGCCAACGTCCTGACTTTC. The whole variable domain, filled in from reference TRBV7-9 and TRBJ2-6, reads DTGVSQNPRHKITKRGQNVTFRCDPISEHNRLYWYRQTLGQGPEFLTYFQNEAQLEKSRLLSDRFSAERPKGSFSTLEIQRTEQGDSAMYLCASSYLMGREANVLTFGAGSRLTVL.

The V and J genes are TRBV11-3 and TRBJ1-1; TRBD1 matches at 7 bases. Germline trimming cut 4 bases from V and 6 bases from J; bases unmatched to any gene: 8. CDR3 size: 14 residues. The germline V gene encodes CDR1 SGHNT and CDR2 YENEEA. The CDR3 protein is CASSSGGGTAEAFF. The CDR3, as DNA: TGTGCCAGCAGCTCAGGGGGTGGTACTGCTGAAGCTTTCTTT.

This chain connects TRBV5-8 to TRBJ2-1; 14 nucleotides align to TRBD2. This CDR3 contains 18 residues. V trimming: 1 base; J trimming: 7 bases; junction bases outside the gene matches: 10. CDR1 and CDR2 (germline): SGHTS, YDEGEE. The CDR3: CASSLFPIRTSGGNEQFF. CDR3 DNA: TGTGCCAGCAGCTTGTTTCCAATCAGGACTAGCGGGGGGAATGAGCAGTTCTTC. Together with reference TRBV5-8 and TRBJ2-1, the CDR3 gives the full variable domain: EAGVTQSPTHLIKTRGQQATLRCSPISGHTSVYWYQQALGLGLQFLLWYDEGEERNRGNFPPRFSGRQFPNYSSELNVNALELEDSALYLCASSLFPIRTSGGNEQFFGPGTRLTVL.

CDR3 in DNA: TGCGCCAGCAGTGAGTTAGTGGGGAGCACAGATACGCAGTATTTT. It translates to CASSELVGSTDTQYF. The gene calls are TRBV10-2 and TRBJ2-3; no clear D gene. Trimming removed 1 base from V and 0 bases from J, with 8 bases in between. The CDR3 consists of 15 residues. The germline CDR1 and CDR2 sequences are WSHSY and SAAADI.

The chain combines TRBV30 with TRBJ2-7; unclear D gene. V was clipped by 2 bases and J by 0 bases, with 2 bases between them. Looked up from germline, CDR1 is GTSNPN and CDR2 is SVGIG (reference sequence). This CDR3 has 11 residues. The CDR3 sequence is CAWSSSYEQYF. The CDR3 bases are TGTGCCTGGAGTTCCTCCTACGAGCAGTACTTC.

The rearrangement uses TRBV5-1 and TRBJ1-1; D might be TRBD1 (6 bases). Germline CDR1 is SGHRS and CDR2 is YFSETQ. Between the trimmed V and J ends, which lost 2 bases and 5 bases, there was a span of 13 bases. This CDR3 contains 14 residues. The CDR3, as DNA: TGCGCCAGCAGCTTTTCCGCAGGGGATACTGAAGCTTTCTTT. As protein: CASSFSAGDTEAFF. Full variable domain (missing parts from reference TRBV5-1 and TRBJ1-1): KAGVTQTPRYLIKTRGQQVTLSCSPISGHRSVSWYQQTPGQGLQFLFEYFSETQRNKGNFPGRFSGRQFSNSRSEMNVSTLELGDSALYLCASSFSAGDTEAFFGQGTRLTVV.

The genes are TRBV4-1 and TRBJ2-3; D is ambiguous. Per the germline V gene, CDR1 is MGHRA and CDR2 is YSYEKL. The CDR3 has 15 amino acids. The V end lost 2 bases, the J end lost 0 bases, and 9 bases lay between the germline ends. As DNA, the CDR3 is TGCGCCAGCAGCCAACCACAGCTTAGCACAGATACGCAGTATTTT. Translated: CASSQPQLSTDTQYF.

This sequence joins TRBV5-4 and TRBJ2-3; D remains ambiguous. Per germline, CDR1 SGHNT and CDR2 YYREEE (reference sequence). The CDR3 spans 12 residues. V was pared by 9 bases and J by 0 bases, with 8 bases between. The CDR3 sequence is CATSRSTDTQYF. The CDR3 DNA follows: TGTGCCACCTCTAGAAGCACAGATACGCAGTATTTT. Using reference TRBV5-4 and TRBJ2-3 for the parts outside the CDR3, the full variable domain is ETGVTQSPTHLIKTRGQQVTLRCSSQSGHNTVSWYQQALGQGPQFIFQYYREEENGRGNFPPRFSGLQFPNYSSELNVNALELDDSALYLCATSRSTDTQYFGPGTRLTVL.

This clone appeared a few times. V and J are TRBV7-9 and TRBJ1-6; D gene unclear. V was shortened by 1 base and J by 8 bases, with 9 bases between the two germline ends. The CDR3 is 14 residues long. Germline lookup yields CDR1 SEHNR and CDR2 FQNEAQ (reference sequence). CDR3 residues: CASSLGEGYSPLHF. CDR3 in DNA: TGTGCCAGCAGCTTAGGAGAAGGGTATTCACCCCTCCACTTT.

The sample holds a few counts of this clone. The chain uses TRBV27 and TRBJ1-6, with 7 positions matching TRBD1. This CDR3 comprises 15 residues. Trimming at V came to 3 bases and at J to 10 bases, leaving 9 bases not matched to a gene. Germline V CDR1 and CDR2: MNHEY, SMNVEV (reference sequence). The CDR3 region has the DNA TGTGCCAGCAGTTTGTTTGGGACAGACTTCTCACCCCTCCACTTT. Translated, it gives CASSLFGTDFSPLHF.

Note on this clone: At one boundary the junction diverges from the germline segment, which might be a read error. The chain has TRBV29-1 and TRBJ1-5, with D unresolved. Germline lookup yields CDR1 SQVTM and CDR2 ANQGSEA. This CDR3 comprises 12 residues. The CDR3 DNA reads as TGCAGAACGACACGACTTCATCTTGTCCCAGCATTT. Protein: CRTTRLHLVPAF.

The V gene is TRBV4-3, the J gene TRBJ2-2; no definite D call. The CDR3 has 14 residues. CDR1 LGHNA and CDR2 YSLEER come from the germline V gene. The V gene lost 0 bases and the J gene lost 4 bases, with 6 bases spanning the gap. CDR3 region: CASSQDYSTGELFF. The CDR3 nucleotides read TGCGCCAGCAGCCAAGATTACAGCACCGGGGAGCTGTTTTTT.

The CDR3 region has the DNA TGTGCCAGCAGCTATGACAGGGGGGACTACGAGCAGTACTTC. Translating gives CASSYDRGDYEQYF. This chain uses TRBV7-9 with TRBJ2-7, with TRBD1 identical over 9 bases. The CDR3 extends over 14 amino acids. The germline V gene encodes CDR1 SEHNR and CDR2 FQNEAQ (reference sequence). V was pared by 4 bases and J by 3 bases, with 4 bases of the junction left unmatched.

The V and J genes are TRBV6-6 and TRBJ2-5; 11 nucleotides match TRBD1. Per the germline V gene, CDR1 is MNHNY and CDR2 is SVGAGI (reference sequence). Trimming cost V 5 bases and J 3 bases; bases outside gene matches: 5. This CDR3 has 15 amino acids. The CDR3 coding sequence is TGTGCCAGCAGTCAGCGGACAGGGGGCAAAGAGACCCAGTACTTC. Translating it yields CASSQRTGGKETQYF.

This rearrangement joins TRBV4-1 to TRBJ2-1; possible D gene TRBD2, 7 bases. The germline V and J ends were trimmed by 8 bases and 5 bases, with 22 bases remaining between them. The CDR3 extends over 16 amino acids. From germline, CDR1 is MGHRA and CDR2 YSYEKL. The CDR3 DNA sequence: TGCGCCAGCTCAAGGGGGGAGGGACGCTCTCACAATGAGCAGTTCTTC. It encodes CASSRGEGRSHNEQFF.

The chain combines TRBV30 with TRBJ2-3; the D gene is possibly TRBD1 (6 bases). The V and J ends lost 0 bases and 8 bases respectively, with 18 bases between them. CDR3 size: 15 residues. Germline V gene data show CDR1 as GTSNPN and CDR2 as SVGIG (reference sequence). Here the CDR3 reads CAWSVPWGPEGTQYF. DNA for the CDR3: TGTGCCTGGAGTGTACCATGGGGGCCCGAGGGTACGCAGTATTTT.